This TCR beta chain was identified in a study of shared clonotypes between healthy human individuals. For the study at large: Researchers assigned three CD4 naive, three CD4 memory, two CD8 naive and one CD8 memory plate to each donor.

This clone showed up just once. Its target is not known. Libraries were prepared by immunoSEQ multiplex PCR; TCRdb keeps only in-frame clonotypes and omits some of them. The data contain about 1.1 million clones, around 78% of them singletons. General study results and limits: Rarefaction gave evidence that sorted-subset sequencing remained incomplete despite large depth. There were few donors, and this limited the genetic and exposure-history diversity represented. Richness estimates generally favored naive over memory subsets.

The V gene end was trimmed by 2 bases and the J gene end by 6 bases; junction bases not matched to a gene: 4. The length of the CDR3 is 14 residues. Germline lookup yields CDR1 SGDLS and CDR2 YYNGEE. This chain joins TRBV9 and TRBJ2-2, with 7 nucleotides matching TRBD1. The receptor was isolated from a man aged 18 to 30 in good health. Some clones in this sample may be carry-over from other donors' samples. The sample comprised memory CD4+ T cells from PBMCs. The sample's subset: CD45RA-negative fraction. The CDR3: CASSVLQGAGELFF. In DNA, the CDR3 is TGTGCCAGCAGCGTTCTCCAGGGGGCCGGGGAGCTGTTTTTT.